This T cell receptor (beta chain) derives from a study of T cell responses to AZD1222 COVID-19 vaccine. Second doses at about 4 or about 12 weeks were pooled. Using immunoSEQ multiplex PCR, the repertoire was profiled, and TCRdb retains in-frame clones only, with some absent. Here the sample spans more than 85,000 clones, roughly 84% being singletons. Whole-study findings and limits: The donors showed a predominance of white British ancestry and of females, with possible underestimation of clonal diversity.

V was trimmed by 7 bases and J by 0 bases, leaving 12 bases between them. The CDR3 covers 15 residues. Looked up from germline, CDR1 is LNHDA and CDR2 is SQIVND (reference sequence). As regards this clone: The antigen is not known.

The TCR sequence derives from an adult who received the AZD1222 COVID-19 vaccine. V gene TRBV19 combines with J gene TRBJ1-4, with D perhaps matching TRBD1 (5 bases). The starting material was peripheral blood, obtained 28 days after the second AZD1222 dose. In DNA form, the CDR3 reads TGTGCCAGTAACCCGGGGCATGCAACTAATGAAAAACTGTTTTTT. Encoded protein: CASNPGHATNEKLFF. The complete variable domain, with remaining parts taken from reference TRBV19 and TRBJ1-4, reads DGGITQSPKYLFRKEGQNVTLSCEQNLNHDAMYWYRQDPGQGLRLIYYSQIVNDFQKGDIAEGYSVSREKKESFPLTVTSAQKNPTAFYLCASNPGHATNEKLFFGSGTQLSVL.